The 22 T cell receptor beta chains below come from one sample, sequenced in a study of T cell responses to AZD1222 COVID-19 vaccine. The table came from immunoSEQ multiplex PCR; TCRdb's copy has only in-frame clones and leaves some out. The sample carries about 86,000 clones, roughly 90% recorded once. The sequencing used peripheral blood, collected on day 0 of AZD1222 vaccination. The receptors were sampled from an adult in good health.

The DNA for the CDR3 is TGTGCCTGGAGACAGCTAGGGCTAGGGCAGCCCCAGCATTTT. Translated: CAWRQLGLGQPQHF. This chain joins TRBV30 and TRBJ1-5; D is undetermined. Trimming cost V 3 bases and J 7 bases, with 16 bases left between them. The germline gives CDR1 GTSNPN, CDR2 SVGIG (reference sequence). The CDR3 is 14 amino acids. Looking up the rest from reference TRBV30 and TRBJ1-5 gives the full variable domain: SQTIHQWPATLVQPVGSPLSLECTVEGTSNPNLYWYRQAAGRGLQLLFYSVGIGQISSEVPQNLSASRPQDRQFILSSKKLLLSDSGFYLCAWRQLGLGQPQHFGDGTRLSIL.

The chain combines TRBV5-6 with TRBJ2-7, with unresolved D. V lost 4 bases and J 4 bases, leaving 6 bases between the germline ends. The CDR3 length is 11 residues. Germline lookup yields CDR1 SGHDT and CDR2 YYEEEE. Here the CDR3 reads CASSLGYEQYF. The DNA of the CDR3 is TGTGCCAGCAGCCTTGGGTACGAGCAGTACTTC.

This rearrangement joins TRBV18 to TRBJ1-3; D gene uncertain. The germline V and J ends were trimmed by 1 base and 3 bases, with 10 bases remaining between them. This CDR3 is built from 15 residues. Per germline, CDR1 KGHSH and CDR2 LQKENI. The CDR3 region has the DNA TGTGCCAGCTCACCACAGACAACCAGTGGAAACACCATATATTTT. Protein sequence: CASSPQTTSGNTIYF.

This clone was counted once. The genes are TRBV3-1 (or the pseudogene TRBV3-2) and TRBJ1-3, with no clear D. The CDR3 extends over 13 amino acids. The germline CDR1 and CDR2 sequences are LGHDT and YNNKEL (reference sequence). The V and J ends lost 4 bases and 4 bases respectively, with 8 bases between them. The CDR3, as DNA: TGTGCCAGCAGCCCAACGTCCGGAAACACCATATATTTT. This translates into CASSPTSGNTIYF.

J is TRBJ2-7 and V is TRBV30, with D tentatively TRBD1 (5 bases). Per germline, CDR1 GTSNPN and CDR2 SVGIG (reference sequence). Between the trimmed V and J ends, which lost 1 base and 1 base, there was a span of 8 bases. This CDR3 spans 13 amino acids. For the CDR3, the DNA is TGTGCCTGGAGTGGAGACAGTTCCTACGAGCAGTACTTC. This encodes CAWSGDSSYEQYF.

The chain couples TRBV7-3 to TRBJ2-3; 10 bases are a match to TRBD2. The CDR3 covers 22 residues. V was clipped by 1 base and J by 4 bases; unmatched bases: 23. Per the germline V gene, CDR1 is SGHTA and CDR2 is FQGTGA. CDR3 region: CASSLRALGTKGLADPPDTQYF. Written as DNA, the CDR3 is TGTGCCAGCAGCTTAAGGGCCTTGGGTACTAAAGGACTAGCGGACCCACCAGATACGCAGTATTTT.

The chain links TRBV2 to TRBJ2-3, with a tentative D call TRBD1 (5 bases). This CDR3 is 15 amino acids long. Germline lookup yields CDR1 SNHLY and CDR2 FYNNEI. V shed 6 bases and J shed 2 bases, with 15 bases lying between them. CDR3 bases: TGTGCCAGCAGGGCGGACATATCAACCACAGATACGCAGTATTTT. It translates to CASRADISTTDTQYF.

The chain carries TRBV4-1 and TRBJ2-7; no reliable D call. Germline CDR1 is MGHRA and CDR2 is YSYEKL. This CDR3 has 15 amino acids. Trimming cost V 0 bases and J 2 bases, with 11 bases left between them. The CDR3 sequence is CASSQEYAVPYEQYF. The CDR3 nucleotides read TGCGCCAGCAGCCAAGAGTATGCGGTCCCCTACGAGCAGTACTTC.

This chain joins TRBV11-2 and TRBJ1-1; D is uncertain. This CDR3 spans 13 amino acids. V shed 5 bases and J shed 0 bases, with 7 bases lying between them. Germline assignment: CDR1 SGHAT and CDR2 FQNNGV. The CDR3: CASSADLNTEAFF. The CDR3 bases are TGTGCCAGCAGCGCGGACCTGAACACTGAAGCTTTCTTT.

The CDR3 region is CASSLSATGEYPNYGYTF. CDR3 bases: TGTGCCAGCAGTTTATCCGCGACAGGGGAATACCCTAACTATGGCTACACCTTC. J is TRBJ1-2 and V is TRBV27; TRBD1 agrees at 8 bases. Trimming took 0 bases from V and 0 from J; bases not matched to a gene: 9. The CDR3 consists of 18 residues. CDR1 is MNHEY, CDR2 SMNVEV, per germline (reference sequence).

The rearrangement joins TRBV7-9 to TRBJ2-2; a weak D match, TRBD1 (5 bases). Trimming left V 5 bases short and J 5 bases short, with 15 bases between. Looked up from germline, CDR1 is SEHNR and CDR2 is FQNEAQ (reference sequence). The CDR3 spans 15 residues. The CDR3 DNA sequence: TGTGCCAGCAGCCCAGACCAGGGTAAAACCGGGGAGCTGTTTTTT. It codes for CASSPDQGKTGELFF.

In this sample, this clone turned up once. V is TRBV7-3 and J is TRBJ2-1, with 8 bases aligning to TRBD2. This CDR3 spans 15 amino acids. Germline lookup yields CDR1 SGHTA and CDR2 FQGTGA. J gave up 3 bases and V 6 bases, and 7 bases lay outside the gene matches. CDR3 residues: CASSPGTRSYNEQFF. In nucleotides, the CDR3 is TGTGCCAGCAGTCCCGGGACTAGGAGCTACAATGAGCAGTTCTTC.

The chain links TRBV6-5 to TRBJ2-2, with a possible D match to TRBD2 (6 bases). V lost 7 bases, J lost 4 bases, and 16 bases lay in between. Germline CDR1 reads MNHEY; CDR2 reads SVGAGI. The CDR3 runs 15 residues. The CDR3 bases are TGTGCCAGCACCCGGGGGACTCCGGGCACCGGGGAGCTGTTTTTT. As protein: CASTRGTPGTGELFF.

V is TRBV2 and J is TRBJ1-1; D is uncertain. Germline values: CDR1 SNHLY, CDR2 FYNNEI. This CDR3 region has 13 residues. The V gene lost 3 bases and the J gene lost 7 bases, with 12 bases spanning the gap. The CDR3 loop is CASSDPEVGEAFF. DNA for the CDR3: TGTGCCAGCAGTGACCCGGAGGTTGGTGAAGCTTTCTTT.

The chain is built from TRBV7-4 and TRBJ2-2; D possibly corresponds to TRBD2 (6 bases). The CDR3 has 14 amino acids. The V gene's germline CDR1 is SGHVT and CDR2 SQSDAQ. Deletions cut 5 bases from V and 4 bases from J, with 11 bases between. The CDR3: CASSPGLSTGELFF. CDR3 nucleotide sequence: TGTGCCAGCAGCCCGGGACTGTCCACCGGGGAGCTGTTTTTT.

The genes are TRBV6-1 and TRBJ1-2, with D uncertain. Looked up from germline, CDR1 is MNHNS and CDR2 is SASEGT. This CDR3 is built from 13 residues. V shed 2 bases and J shed 6 bases, with 10 bases lying between them. In nucleotides, the CDR3 is TGTGCCAGCAGTGAAAGTTTTGTGGATGGCTACACCTTC. Its protein is CASSESFVDGYTF.

The rearrangement uses TRBV2 and TRBJ2-1; D is perhaps TRBD1 or TRBD2 (6 bases each). Germline lookup yields CDR1 SNHLY and CDR2 FYNNEI. The V end lost 6 bases, the J end lost 0 bases, and 15 bases lay between the germline ends. The CDR3 totals 16 residues. DNA of the CDR3: TGTGCCAGCAGACTCATCCGGGGGCTCTCCTACAATGAGCAGTTCTTC. This encodes CASRLIRGLSYNEQFF.

This clone is a singleton in its sample. The rearrangement joins TRBV5-1 to TRBJ2-2, with 14 bases identical to TRBD2. Germline values: CDR1 SGHRS, CDR2 YFSETQ. This CDR3 has 18 residues. V lost 2 bases, J lost 1 base, and 4 bases stayed unmatched. CDR3 coding DNA: TGCGCCAGCAGCTTATGGACTAGCGGGGGGCGGAACACCGGGGAGCTGTTTTTT. Protein sequence: CASSLWTSGGRNTGELFF. The full variable domain, rest sourced from reference TRBV5-1 and TRBJ2-2, is KAGVTQTPRYLIKTRGQQVTLSCSPISGHRSVSWYQQTPGQGLQFLFEYFSETQRNKGNFPGRFSGRQFSNSRSEMNVSTLELGDSALYLCASSLWTSGGRNTGELFFGEGSRLTVL.

The sample holds one count of this clone. V usage is TRBV2 and J usage is TRBJ1-6; D possibly corresponds to TRBD1 (5 bases). V lost 7 bases and J lost 7, with 11 bases in between. This CDR3 has 13 amino acids. Germline CDR1 is SNHLY and CDR2 is FYNNEI. CDR3 in amino acids: CASMGTGNSPLHF. In DNA, the CDR3 is TGTGCCAGCATGGGGACGGGCAATTCACCCCTCCACTTT.

This rearrangement joins TRBV7-9 to TRBJ2-1; 10 nucleotides match TRBD2. Trimming removed 5 bases from V and 4 bases from J; junction bases left unmatched: 11. The CDR3 is 17 residues long. Germline values: CDR1 SEHNR, CDR2 FQNEAQ (reference sequence). The CDR3 region is CASSPRLAGNPYNEQFF. CDR3 in DNA: TGTGCCAGCAGCCCGCGACTAGCGGGTAACCCTTACAATGAGCAGTTCTTC.

The CDR3 region is CASSVGTDIYGYTF. In nucleotides, the CDR3 is TGTGCCAGCAGCGTCGGGACGGATATCTATGGCTACACCTTC. The rearrangement links TRBV7-6 to TRBJ1-2, with a possible D match to TRBD1 (5 bases). The CDR3 loop spans 14 amino acids. Germline values: CDR1 SGHVS, CDR2 FNYEAQ. V lost 5 bases, J lost 4 bases, and 14 bases lay in between.

The V call is TRBV18, the J call TRBJ2-1, with 7 nucleotides matching TRBD1. V shed 1 base, J shed 5 bases, and the junction held 5 bases outside the gene matches. CDR1 is KGHSH, CDR2 LQKENI, per germline. This CDR3 is built from 15 residues. This CDR3 reads CASSPRPGGDNEQFF. The CDR3 coding sequence is TGTGCCAGCTCACCACGTCCAGGGGGTGACAATGAGCAGTTCTTC.